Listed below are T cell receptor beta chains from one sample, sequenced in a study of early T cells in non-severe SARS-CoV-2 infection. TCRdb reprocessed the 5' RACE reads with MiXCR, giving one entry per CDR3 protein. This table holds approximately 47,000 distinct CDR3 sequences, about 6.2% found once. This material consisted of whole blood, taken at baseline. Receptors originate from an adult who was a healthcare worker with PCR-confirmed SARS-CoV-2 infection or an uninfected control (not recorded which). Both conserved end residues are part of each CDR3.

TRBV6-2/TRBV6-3,CASSYPKVTGELFF
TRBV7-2,CASSFWGRGTDTQYF
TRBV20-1,CSAGRKGYTF
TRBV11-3,CVSSKRETDTQYF
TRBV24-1,CATSDLQGGADTQYF
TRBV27,CASSLGGGPRDTQYF
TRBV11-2,CASSSGAGELFF
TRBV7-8,CASSVAGTRGDYGYTF
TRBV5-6,CASSLFVSPGQYF
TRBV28,CASSPATANSPLHF
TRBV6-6,CASSYSESLGTEAFF
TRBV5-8,CASSSLSGSRYEQYF
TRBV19,CASNRRLATNEKLFF
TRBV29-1,CSVFTSNYGYTF
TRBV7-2,CASSLEFSYNEQFF
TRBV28,CASSTGRNEQFF
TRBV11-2,CASSLGTERAFF
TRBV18,CASSPFGGASNQPQHF
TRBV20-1,CSARDARGGRIDEQYF
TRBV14,CASSQDLGFRYNEQFF
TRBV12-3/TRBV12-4,CASRGGDRQYETQYF
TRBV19,CASSLAGGSYNEQFF
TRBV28,CASSPLPREFDEQFF
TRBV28,CASSSQDIRGYEQYF
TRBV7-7,CASTPPADGRSGANVLTF
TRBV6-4,CASSLTGTGATEAFF
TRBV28,CASSQTGNTEAFF
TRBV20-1,CSADDATRNDEQFF
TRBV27,CASSPGGITDTQYF
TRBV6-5,CASSYTPGNQPQHF
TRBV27,CASSSTGMYTDTQYF
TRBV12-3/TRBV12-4,CASKIGTANEKLFF
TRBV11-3,CASSQLAGSNEQFF
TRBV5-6,CASSLGVSSYEQYF
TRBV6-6,CASSYSSGSYEQFF
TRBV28,CASTWGQGYYGYTF